The 6 T cell receptor beta chains below were found in one sample sequenced in a study of technical replicates of blood from four donors. Sequenced by immunoSEQ multiplex PCR; TCRdb stores in-frame clones only, minus some. The sample contains over 55,000 clones, approximately 86% of which appear only once. Sequenced material: PBMCs. These receptors were collected from a human donor in good health. Some clones in this sample may be carry-over from other donors' samples.

This clone came up once. The genes are TRBV7-2 and TRBJ1-5; D call uncertain. CDR3 length equals 17 residues. The germline gives CDR1 SGHTA, CDR2 FQGNSA. V was pared by 1 base and J by 4 bases, with 17 bases between. The CDR3 reads CASSLGIPAEANQPQHF. In DNA, the CDR3 is TGTGCCAGCAGCTTAGGGATACCCGCCGAGGCTAATCAGCCCCAGCATTTT.

The gene calls are TRBV12-5 and TRBJ1-4; D not certain. The length of the CDR3 is 13 residues. Per germline, CDR1 LGHNT and CDR2 FRNRAP. Trimming shortened V by 6 bases and J by 2 bases, and 7 bases separated the two germline ends. Here the CDR3 DNA reads TGTGCTAGTGGGCTCGGGACTAATGAAAAACTGTTTTTT. Protein: CASGLGTNEKLFF. The variable domain in full, completed from reference TRBV12-5 and TRBJ1-4, reads DARVTQTPRHKVTEMGQEVTMRCQPILGHNTVFWYRQTMMQGLELLAYFRNRAPLDDSGMPKDRFSAEMPDATLATLKIQPSEPRDSAVYFCASGLGTNEKLFFGSGTQLSVL.

The chain combines TRBV7-3 with TRBJ2-1; 8 positions match TRBD1. The CDR3 covers 16 residues. Trimming at V came to 3 bases and at J to 0 bases, leaving 4 bases not matched to a gene. CDR1 and CDR2 from the germline V gene are SGHTA and FQGTGA. CDR3 amino acids: CASSLTGEASYNEQFF. Written as DNA, the CDR3 is TGTGCCAGCAGCTTGACAGGGGAGGCCTCCTACAATGAGCAGTTCTTC.

The V and J genes are TRBV5-1 and TRBJ2-7; 10 nucleotides match TRBD2. This CDR3 has 16 residues. Unmatched junction bases numbered 5, after V lost 0 bases and J lost 2 bases. The V gene's germline CDR1 is SGHRS and CDR2 YFSETQ. CDR3 in amino acids: CASSLASAGGTYEQYF. The DNA for the CDR3 is TGCGCCAGCAGCTTGGCCTCAGCGGGAGGGACCTACGAGCAGTACTTC. Combining the CDR3 with reference TRBV5-1 and TRBJ2-7 gives the whole variable domain KAGVTQTPRYLIKTRGQQVTLSCSPISGHRSVSWYQQTPGQGLQFLFEYFSETQRNKGNFPGRFSGRQFSNSRSEMNVSTLELGDSALYLCASSLASAGGTYEQYFGPGTRLTVT.

The chain has TRBV5-1 and TRBJ2-2; maybe TRBD1 (5 bases). The CDR3 has 14 residues. Germline V lookup: CDR1 SGHRS, CDR2 YFSETQ. V was pared by 4 bases and J by 2 bases, with 9 bases between. The CDR3 region has the DNA TGCGCCAGCAGCCCGACAGTAAACACCGGGGAGCTGTTTTTT. Translating it yields CASSPTVNTGELFF.

This clone has just a few counts. The chain is built from TRBV15 and TRBJ1-2; TRBD1 is a possible D gene (6 bases). The germline CDR1 and CDR2 sequences are LNHNV and YYDKDF (reference sequence). The V end lost 2 bases, the J end lost 6 bases, and 16 bases lay between the germline ends. The CDR3 is 15 amino acids. The CDR3 nucleotides are TGTGCCACCAGCAGACGAGAGGGGGGGATTAATGGCTACACCTTC. This translates into CATSRREGGINGYTF.